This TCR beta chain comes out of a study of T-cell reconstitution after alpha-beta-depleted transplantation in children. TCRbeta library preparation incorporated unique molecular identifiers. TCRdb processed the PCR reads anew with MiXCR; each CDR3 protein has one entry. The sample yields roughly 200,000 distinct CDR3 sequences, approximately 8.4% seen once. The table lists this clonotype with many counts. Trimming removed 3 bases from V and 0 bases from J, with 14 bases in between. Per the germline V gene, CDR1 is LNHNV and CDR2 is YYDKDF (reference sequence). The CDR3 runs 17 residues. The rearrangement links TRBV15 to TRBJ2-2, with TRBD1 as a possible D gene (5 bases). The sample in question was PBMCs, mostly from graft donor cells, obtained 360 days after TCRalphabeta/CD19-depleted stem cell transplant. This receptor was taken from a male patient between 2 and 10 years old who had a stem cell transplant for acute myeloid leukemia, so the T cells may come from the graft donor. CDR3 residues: CATSRGPGRANTGELFF. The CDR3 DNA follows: TGTGCCACCAGCAGGGGGCCCGGTAGGGCGAACACCGGGGAGCTGTTTTTT.